Reported below is one T cell receptor (beta chain). V was pared by 5 bases and J by 7 bases, with 9 bases between. The CDR3 runs to 11 residues. Germline CDR1 reads SEHNR; CDR2 reads FQNEAQ (reference sequence). This table comes from immunoSEQ multiplex PCR, and its TCRdb copy is limited to in-frame clones, with some not included. In the table there are 65,000 to 95,000 clones, 94% of which are singletons. This record belongs to a study of T cell changes during pregnancy in multiple sclerosis. The source of this sequence is a female donor in good health, enrolled as a control in a pregnancy study. This specimen was peripheral blood, taken in the second trimester of pregnancy. J is TRBJ2-7 and V is TRBV7-9; D call uncertain. The CDR3 DNA is TGTGCCAGCAGCCCGAGCTTAGAGCAGTACTTC. This codes for CASSPSLEQYF.